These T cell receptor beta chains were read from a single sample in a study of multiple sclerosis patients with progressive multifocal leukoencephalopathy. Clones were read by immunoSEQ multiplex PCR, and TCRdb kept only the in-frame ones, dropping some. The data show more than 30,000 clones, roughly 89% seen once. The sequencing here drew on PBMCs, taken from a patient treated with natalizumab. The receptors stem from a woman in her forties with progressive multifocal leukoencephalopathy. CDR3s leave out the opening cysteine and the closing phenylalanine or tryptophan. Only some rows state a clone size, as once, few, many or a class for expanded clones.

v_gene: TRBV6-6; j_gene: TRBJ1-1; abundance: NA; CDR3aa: ASSKGAGNTEAF
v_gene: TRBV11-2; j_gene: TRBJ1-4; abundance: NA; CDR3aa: ASSLDWVRGASFEKLF
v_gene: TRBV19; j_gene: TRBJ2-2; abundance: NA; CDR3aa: ASSIVSVGGELF
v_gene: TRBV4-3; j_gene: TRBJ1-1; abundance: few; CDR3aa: ASSPRGNTEAF
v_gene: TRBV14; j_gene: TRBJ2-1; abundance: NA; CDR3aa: ASSVRGRLYNEQF
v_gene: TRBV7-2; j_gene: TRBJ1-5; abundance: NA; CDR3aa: ASSLAGKRQPQH
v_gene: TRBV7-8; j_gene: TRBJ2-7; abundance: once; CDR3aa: ASSLEAGGPDEQY
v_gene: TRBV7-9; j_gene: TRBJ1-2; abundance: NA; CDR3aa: ASSPDSYGYT
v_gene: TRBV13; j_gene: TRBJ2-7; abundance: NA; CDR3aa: ASSYRDYSYEQY
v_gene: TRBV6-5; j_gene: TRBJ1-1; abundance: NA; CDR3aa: ASSYLQGVRAF
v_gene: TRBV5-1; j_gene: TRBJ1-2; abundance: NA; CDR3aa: ASSPGQGRGYGYT
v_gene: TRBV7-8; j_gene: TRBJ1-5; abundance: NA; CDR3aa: ASSQRSANQPQH
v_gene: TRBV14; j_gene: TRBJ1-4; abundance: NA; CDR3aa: ASSLGTGSLYEKLF
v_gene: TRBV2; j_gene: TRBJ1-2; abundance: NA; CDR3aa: ASRRTRGNNGYT
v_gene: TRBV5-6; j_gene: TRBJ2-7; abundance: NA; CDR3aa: ASSVTGGDEQY
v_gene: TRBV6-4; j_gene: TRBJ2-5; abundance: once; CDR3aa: ASSDPKDRGQETQY
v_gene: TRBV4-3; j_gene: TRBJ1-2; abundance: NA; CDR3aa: ASSLGTYPNYGYT
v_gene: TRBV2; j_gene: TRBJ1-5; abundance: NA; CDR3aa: ASSEARLNQPQH
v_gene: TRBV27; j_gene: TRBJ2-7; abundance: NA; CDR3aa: ASSLGPRFEQY
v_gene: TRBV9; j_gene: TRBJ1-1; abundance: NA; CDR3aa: TSSEPRGTVNTEAF
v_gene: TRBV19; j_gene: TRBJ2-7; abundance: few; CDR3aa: ASSPGRGKEYEQY
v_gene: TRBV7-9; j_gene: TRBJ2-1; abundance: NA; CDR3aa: ASSPMTGSSYNEQF
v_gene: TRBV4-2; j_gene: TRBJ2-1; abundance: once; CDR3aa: ASSQDTDNYEQF
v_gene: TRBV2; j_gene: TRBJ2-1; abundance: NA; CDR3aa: ASSEGLAGGQNEQF
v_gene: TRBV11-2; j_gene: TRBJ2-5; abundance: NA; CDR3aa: AGSLEWQAGETQY
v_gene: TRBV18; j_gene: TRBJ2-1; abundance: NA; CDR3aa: ASSPDFGTSGSYNEQF
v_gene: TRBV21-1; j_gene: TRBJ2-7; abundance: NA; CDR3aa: ASSGQGPYEQY
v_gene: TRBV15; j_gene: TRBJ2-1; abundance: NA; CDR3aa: ATSSTLLAESYNEQF
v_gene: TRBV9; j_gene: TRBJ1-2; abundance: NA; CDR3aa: ASSGTGGIVGGYT
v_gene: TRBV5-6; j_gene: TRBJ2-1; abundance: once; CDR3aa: ASTYYNEQF
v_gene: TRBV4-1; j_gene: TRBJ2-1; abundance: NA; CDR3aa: ASSLQRVDNNEQF
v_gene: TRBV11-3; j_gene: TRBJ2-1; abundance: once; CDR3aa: ASSLGVDRGVNEQF
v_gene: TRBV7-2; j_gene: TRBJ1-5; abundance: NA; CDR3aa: ASSSSGTNNQPQH
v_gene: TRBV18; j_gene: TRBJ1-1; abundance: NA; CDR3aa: ASSARDRSNTEAF
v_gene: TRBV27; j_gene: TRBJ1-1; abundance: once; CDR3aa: ASSPQGWNTEAF
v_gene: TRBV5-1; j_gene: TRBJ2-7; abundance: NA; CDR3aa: ASSSTSGVYEQY
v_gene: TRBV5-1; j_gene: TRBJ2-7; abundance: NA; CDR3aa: ASSLGDREIDEQY
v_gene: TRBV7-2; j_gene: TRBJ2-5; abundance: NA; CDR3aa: ASSSNRGAGETQY
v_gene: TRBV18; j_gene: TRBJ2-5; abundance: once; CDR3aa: ASSPLVQGGQETQY
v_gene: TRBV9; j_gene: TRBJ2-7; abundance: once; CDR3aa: ASSVGDPPIEQY
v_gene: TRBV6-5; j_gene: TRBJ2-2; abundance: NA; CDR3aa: ASSYSSGHTGELF
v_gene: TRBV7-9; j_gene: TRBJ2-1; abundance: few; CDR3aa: ASSVTGTVSSYNEQF
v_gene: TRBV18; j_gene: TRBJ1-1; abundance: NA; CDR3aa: ASSPTDREAF
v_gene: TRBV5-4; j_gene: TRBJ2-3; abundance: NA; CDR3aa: ASSEAGGSTDTQY
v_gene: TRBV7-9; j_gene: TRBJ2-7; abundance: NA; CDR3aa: ASSAGQTYEQY
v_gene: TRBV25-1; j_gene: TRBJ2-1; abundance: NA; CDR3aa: ASSFGGSYNEQF
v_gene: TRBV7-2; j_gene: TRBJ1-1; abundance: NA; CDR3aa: ASSLSSATEAF
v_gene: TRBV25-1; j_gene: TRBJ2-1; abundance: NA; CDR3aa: ASSQGAPYNEQF
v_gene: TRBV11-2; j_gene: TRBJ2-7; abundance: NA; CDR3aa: ASSHSSGDYEQY
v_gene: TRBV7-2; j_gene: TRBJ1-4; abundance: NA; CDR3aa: ASSLADRGSSKLF
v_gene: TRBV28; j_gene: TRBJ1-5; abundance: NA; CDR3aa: ASSLLGGNQPQH
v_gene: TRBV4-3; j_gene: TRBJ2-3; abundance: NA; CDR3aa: ASSQDQDRPITDTQY
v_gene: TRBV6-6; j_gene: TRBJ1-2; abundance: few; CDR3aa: ASSYSRGGAKDGYT